Listed below are T cell receptor beta chains from one sample, sequenced in a study of regulatory T cells in long-lasting Graves disease. TCRdb reanalysed the multiplex PCR reads using MiXCR and keeps one entry per CDR3 protein. The sample has a few hundred thousand distinct CDR3 sequences, around 15% seen once. This same sample was also part of a study on T cells in Graves' hyperthyroidism and ophthalmopathy.

This specimen consisted of peripheral blood mononuclear cells (PBMCs), obtained at new diagnosis, from a patient treated with antithyroid drugs. These TCRs come from a woman between 50 and 59 years old with Graves disease. Each CDR3 is given with its conserved first and last residue. Each record gives: D gene, V gene, J gene, clone size, CDR3 DNA, CDR3 protein. D genes are given only for firm matches. Expanded clones are given a class, and other clones once, few, many or no size at all.

.,TRBV10-3,TRBJ1-1,few,TGTGCCATCACCAGCGGCATGAACACTGAAGCTTTCTTT,CAITSGMNTEAFF
TRBD1,TRBV29-1,TRBJ1-4,many,TGCAGCGTTGGACGACAGGGAGGTGAAAAACTGTTTTTT,CSVGRQGGEKLFF
.,TRBV19,TRBJ2-1,.,TGTGCCAGTAGTTCGCTAAGACAGTTAAGCTCCTACAATGAGCAGTTCTTC,CASSSLRQLSSYNEQFF
.,TRBV2,TRBJ1-2,many,TGTGCCAGCAGTTTCCGACAGGACAACTATGGCTACACCTTC,CASSFRQDNYGYTF
TRBD2,TRBV10-3,TRBJ2-1,.,TGTGCCATCAGTGACCCCACCGGGACTAGCGGCTACAATGAGCAGTTCTTC,CAISDPTGTSGYNEQFF
.,TRBV29-1,TRBJ2-3,.,TGCAGCGTCAAGGGGCTAGACGAGATCACAGATACGCAGTATTTT,CSVKGLDEITDTQYF
TRBD2,TRBV5-1,TRBJ2-3,.,TGCGCCAGCAGCTTGAGGGGACTAGTAGCCTACACAGATACGCAGTATTTT,CASSLRGLVAYTDTQYF
.,TRBV28,TRBJ2-7,many,TGTGCCAGCAGTTTTTTCTACGAGCAGTACTTC,CASSFFYEQYF
.,TRBV6-5,TRBJ1-4,.,TGTGCCAGCAGTTACCGGCTGAGAATTGAAAAACTGTTTTTT,CASSYRLRIEKLFF
.,TRBV2,TRBJ1-5,.,TGTGCCAGCAGTGAAGCTCACATTGATCAGCCCCAGCATTTT,CASSEAHIDQPQHF
.,TRBV27,TRBJ2-7,many,TGTGCCAGCAGTACCCCGGCCGGCTACGAGCAGTACTTC,CASSTPAGYEQYF
.,TRBV2,TRBJ1-1,.,TGTGCCAGCAGTGAAGAGGGGGACACTGAAGCTTTCTTT,CASSEEGDTEAFF
.,TRBV2,TRBJ2-2,.,TGTGCCTGCAGTGGGTCCCAGGGAGAGACCGGGGAGCTGTTTTTT,CACSGSQGETGELFF
.,TRBV29-1,TRBJ2-7,few,TGCAGCGTTGTTGCGGGTACCTACGAGCAGTACTTC,CSVVAGTYEQYF
.,TRBV6-2/TRBV6-3,TRBJ2-7,many,TGTGCCACCATACTGGGGGGCAGCTCCTACGAGCAGTACTTC,CATILGGSSYEQYF
TRBD1,TRBV9,TRBJ2-7,many,TGTGCCAGCAGCGTAGAGGGGGCGGGCAACTCCTACGAGCAGTACTTC,CASSVEGAGNSYEQYF
.,TRBV6-9,TRBJ2-7,few,TGTGCCAGCAGTTTCCGAACAGGGGAGGGCACCTACGAGCAGTACTTC,CASSFRTGEGTYEQYF
.,TRBV30,TRBJ2-3,.,TGTGCCTGGGGAGGGGTCGGCGCAGATACGCGGTATTTT,CAWGGVGADTRYF
TRBD2,TRBV6-4,TRBJ2-5,.,TGTGCCAGCAGTGAAGGGGCTAGCGGGAGGGCCGTAGAGACCCAGTACTTC,CASSEGASGRAVETQYF
.,TRBV30,TRBJ1-5,many,TGTGCCTGGAGTCTGGGGAGCAATCAGCCCCAGCATTTT,CAWSLGSNQPQHF
.,TRBV30,TRBJ1-1,many,TGTGCCTGGAGTGTACCTTATCGGGGGGCTGAAGCTTTCTTT,CAWSVPYRGAEAFF
TRBD1,TRBV10-3,TRBJ2-7,few,TGTGCCATCAAAGGGGACAGGGCTTACGAGCAGTACTTC,CAIKGDRAYEQYF
TRBD2,TRBV11-2,TRBJ2-1,many,TGTGCCAGCAGCACCAGGGGCGGGAGGACTAATGAGCAGTTCTTC,CASSTRGGRTNEQFF
.,TRBV6-1,TRBJ2-7,many,TGTGCCAGCAGTCAGGTTCCCTCGTCCGAGCAGTACTTC,CASSQVPSSEQYF
TRBD1,TRBV9,TRBJ1-1,many,TGTGCCAGCAGCCCTTGGACAGGGAGTGGCACTGAAGCTTTCTTT,CASSPWTGSGTEAFF